This T cell receptor (beta chain) comes out of a study of blood T cells in healthy people across ages (dated by TCRdb to 2013 to 2016). Turning to the overall study: In model experiments, template switching captured roughly one uniquely barcoded TCR beta cDNA molecule for every two T cells. To avoid experimental bias, donors of different ages were randomly spread across the sequencing lanes. Age-related changes in TCR beta repertoire diversity were measured in the study by deep sequencing normalized with unique cDNA molecular identifiers. Donors were grouped into four age groups: young (average approximately 15 years), middle-aged (over 35), aged (roughly 67) and long-lived (less than 85). For two donors (one aged 18 to 30 and one aged 80 or older), the study analyzed two additional independent replicas of 1 million unique cDNA reads from the same blood draw. General findings and caveats noted by the study authors: Total diversity estimates from one million sequenced T cells were considered lower bounds and underestimates. The long-lived group showed more naive CD4+ T cells, fewer expanded clones and increased TCR diversity than the aged group, suggesting age selection. As age increased, observed TCR beta diversity per million T cells dropped in a roughly linear way, and a significant reduction was already evident by age approximately 40. The CMV infection status of donors was not known, potentially confounding age-related changes in expanded clonotypes. Bulk unsorted PBMC profiling prevented conclusive comparison of naive and antigen-experienced compartments. The percentage of naive T cells measured by flow cytometry correlated strongly with observed TCR beta diversity.

Systemically healthy Caucasian individuals from Russia, 39 in total and aged about 6 to 90 years, were included as donors. Around 10 milliliters of peripheral blood were drawn from each donor into EDTA-treated Vacutainer tubes. Ficoll-Paque density-gradient centrifugation was used to isolate PBMCs, with at least 6 million per sample. Total RNA was extracted from PBMCs with Trizol reagent, with at least 6 micrograms obtained per sample. For every donor, flow cytometry on a PBMC aliquot measured the percentage of naive CD45RAhigh/CD27high T cells. Library construction relied on 5' RACE. Sequencing was carried out with an Illumina HiSeq 2500. The second PCR ran for roughly 6 to 11 cycles and used a J-beta primer mix along with a sample-barcoded 5' primer. Each TCR beta cDNA molecule received a unique molecular identifier from a template-switch 5' adaptor carrying 12 random nucleotides. Each sample yielded at least 2.5 million CDR3-containing paired-end reads. The Mint cDNA synthesis kit, primed by a TRBC-specific oligonucleotide, was used to synthesize first-strand cDNA from all RNA. All cDNA was treated with uracil-DNA glycosylase and then went through a first 18-cycle PCR with the universal primers M1SS and BC2_uni_R. Under the source paper's analysis protocol: For normalization, 1 million high-quality reads, each with a distinct molecular identifier, were randomly selected from each sample. Reads sharing molecular identifiers were discarded rather than binned into consensus sequences. MiTCR, set to a Q25 quality threshold and the strictest error-elimination algorithm, was used for CDR3 identification, clonotype clustering and error correction. Lower-bound total TCR beta diversity was estimated with a nonparametric unseen species model using Euler transformation. The public reads were run again by TCRdb, first through fastp at Q25 and then through MiXCR, and only productive beta chains were kept. For every CDR3 protein sequence, its rows merge into one entry that carries the most common genes and DNA. For this entry, the V and J calls and clone size follow TCRdb and not the study's own pipeline. Here the sample has about 1,500,000 distinct CDR3 sequences; 28% occur a single time. The ten largest make up 7% to 9% of the sample.

On this clonotype itself: Its antigen is unknown. Base qualities were left out, and no much larger clone turns up one base away.

V is cut by 7 bases and J by 6 bases, and the space between the germline ends is 21 bases. The CDR3 starts with the cysteine, ends with the phenylalanine, and has 15 residues. The sequence is cut down to CDR3 DNA, 45 bases in frame from base 1. Based on the germline V gene, the CDR1 and CDR2 sequences are SGHTA and FQGNSA. The origin of this receptor is a woman under 40 in good health. Sequenced input: blood. The rearranged segments are TRBV7-2 and TRBJ1-2; the D gene cannot be resolved reliably. CDR3 reads: CASTKNGRLNNGYTF. The base sequence is TGTGCCAGCACCAAAAATGGCAGGCTAAATAATGGCTACACCTTC.